Each of the 22 T cell receptor beta chains below was sequenced from the same sample in a study of T cell repertoires in cytomegalovirus infection. These receptors' antigens are unknown. From the reads, TCRdb called clonotypes with MiXCR, one entry per CDR3 protein. The sample carries 750,000 to 900,000 distinct CDR3 sequences, 25% to 30% recorded once. The specimen comprised cultured CD8+ T cells from PBMCs, sampled from culture after CMV antigen stimulation. These receptors were collected from a human donor in good health (CMV status not recorded). Some clones in this sample may be carry-over from other donors' samples.

This clonotype was found a few times. The rearrangement joins TRBV11-2 to TRBJ1-6; possible D gene TRBD1, 5 bases. CDR1 is SGHAT and CDR2 is FQNNGV in the germline V gene. The V end was cut by 2 bases, the J end by 10 bases, with 18 bases between. The CDR3 spans 16 residues. In DNA form, the CDR3 reads TGTGCCAGCAGCTTATGGAGGGGCCAGGAAGGATCACCCCTCCACTTT. Translating it yields CASSLWRGQEGSPLHF.

This clonotype was seen repeatedly, ten times or more. The genes are TRBV3-1 and TRBJ2-6; 8 nucleotides match TRBD1. The CDR3 consists of 16 residues. V shed 1 base, J shed 1 base, and the junction held 0 bases outside the gene matches. The germline V gene encodes CDR1 LGHDT and CDR2 YNNKEL (reference sequence). CDR3 sequence (DNA): TGTGCCAGCAGCCAAGGGACAGGGTCTGGGGCCAACGTCCTGACTTTC. Its translation: CASSQGTGSGANVLTF.

This clonotype is medium-sized (0.01 to 0.1%) by share. J is TRBJ2-3 and V is TRBV10-3; 10 bases map to TRBD2. The ends lost 3 bases at V and 6 bases at J; junction bases unmatched: 6. Germline V gene sequence: CDR1 ENHRY, CDR2 SYGVKD. The CDR3 contains 15 residues. As DNA, the CDR3 is TGTGCCATCAGTGATAGCGGGGGGCTCCTTGATACGCAGTATTTT. This encodes CAISDSGGLLDTQYF.

The J gene is TRBJ2-2, the V gene TRBV7-3; D is unresolved. The CDR3 contains 14 residues. CDR1 and CDR2 (germline): SGHTA, FQGTGA. The V end was cut by 6 bases, the J end by 5 bases, with 13 bases between. CDR3 in amino acids: CASRRGYQTGELFF. In nucleotides, the CDR3 is TGTGCCAGCAGACGTGGATATCAAACCGGGGAGCTGTTTTTT.

CDR3 sequence: CASSVQTRYEQFF. Written as DNA, the CDR3 is TGTGCCAGCAGCGTCCAGACTAGGTATGAGCAGTTCTTC. V and J are TRBV7-9 and TRBJ2-1, with D perhaps matching TRBD2 (6 bases). The CDR3 runs 13 residues. With 5 bases removed from V and 8 bases from J, the gap between germline ends came to 13 bases. Germline V gene sequence: CDR1 SEHNR, CDR2 FQNEAQ (reference sequence).

This clonotype was recorded a few times. This chain joins TRBV7-9 and TRBJ1-2, with D unclear. Germline V lookup: CDR1 SEHNR, CDR2 FQNEAQ (reference sequence). The V end lost 5 bases, the J end lost 7 bases, and 17 bases lay between the germline ends. The CDR3 runs 14 residues. CDR3 bases: TGTGCCAGCAGCACCCCTCGAGGACCGGGTGGCTACACCTTC. This gives the protein CASSTPRGPGGYTF. The full variable domain, with the rest looked up from reference TRBV7-9 and TRBJ1-2, is DTGVSQNPRHKITKRGQNVTFRCDPISEHNRLYWYRQTLGQGPEFLTYFQNEAQLEKSRLLSDRFSAERPKGSFSTLEIQRTEQGDSAMYLCASSTPRGPGGYTFGSGTRLTVV.

This clonotype was detected only a few times. The chain uses TRBV3-1 and TRBJ2-3; no reliable D call. The CDR3 loop spans 16 amino acids. With 0 bases removed from V and 6 bases from J, the gap between germline ends came to 16 bases. Germline loops: CDR1 LGHDT, CDR2 YNNKEL (reference sequence). Here the CDR3 reads CASSQETPLNWDTQYF. The CDR3, as DNA: TGTGCCAGCAGCCAAGAAACTCCCCTAAATTGGGATACGCAGTATTTT.

This clonotype was picked up many times. The chain joins TRBV7-8 to TRBJ2-2; perhaps TRBD2 as D (6 bases). CDR1 is SGHVS, CDR2 FQNEAQ, per germline. Trimming removed 4 bases from V and 5 bases from J, with 23 bases in between. The CDR3 is 18 amino acids. The CDR3 DNA reads as TGTGCCAGCAGCTGGGTCGGGGGACCACATCATAGAACCGGGGAGCTGTTTTTT. This encodes CASSWVGGPHHRTGELFF.

The chain employs TRBV19 and TRBJ2-2; D remains ambiguous. The CDR3 is 13 residues long. V shed 5 bases and J shed 7 bases, with 11 bases lying between them. Germline CDR1 and CDR2: LNHDA and SQIVND (reference sequence). The CDR3 DNA follows: TGTGCCAGTAGTGAGCATGTGATCGGGGAGCTGTTTTTT. Its protein product is CASSEHVIGELFF.

This clonotype was counted only a few times. The chain employs TRBV2 and TRBJ1-2; 10 bases agree with TRBD1. Germline lookup yields CDR1 SNHLY and CDR2 FYNNEI. The CDR3 runs to 14 residues. CDR3 residues: CASPRDRGNYGYTF. CDR3 bases: TGTGCAAGTCCCCGGGACAGGGGTAACTATGGCTACACCTTC.

The V gene is TRBV5-4, the J gene TRBJ2-3; D is uncertain. Per germline, CDR1 SGHNT and CDR2 YYREEE (reference sequence). With 0 bases removed from V and 4 bases from J, the gap between germline ends came to 12 bases. The CDR3 is made up of 15 amino acids. DNA for the CDR3: TGTGCCAGCAGCTTGGGGCCTCCTAACTCAGATACGCAGTATTTT. Its translation: CASSLGPPNSDTQYF.

There are a few counts of this clonotype. The chain combines TRBV7-9 with TRBJ2-1; D is possibly TRBD2 (5 bases). Germline loops: CDR1 SEHNR, CDR2 FQNEAQ (reference sequence). The CDR3 has 16 amino acids. Trimming took 7 bases from V and 0 from J, leaving 16 bases between them. CDR3 nucleotide sequence: TGTGCCAGCACCCCTAGCATGGCGGGCTCCTACAATGAGCAGTTCTTC. Translation: CASTPSMAGSYNEQFF.

The sample holds many counts of this clonotype. The chain carries TRBV7-9 and TRBJ1-1; no firm D call. The CDR3 loop spans 15 amino acids. V lost 4 bases and J 5 bases, leaving 17 bases between the germline ends. Germline V gene lookup returns CDR1 SEHNR and CDR2 FQNEAQ (reference sequence). The CDR3 coding sequence is TGTGCCAGCAGCTCAGGACGACCAAAAGGGACTGAAGCTTTCTTT. Translated: CASSSGRPKGTEAFF.

V gene TRBV27 combines with J gene TRBJ2-1; D is undetermined. V gave up 3 bases and J gave up 8 bases, with 17 bases separating them. The CDR3 is made up of 15 amino acids. Germline V CDR1 and CDR2: MNHEY, SMNVEV (reference sequence). The CDR3, as DNA: TGTGCCAGCAGTTTCCCCCTCGGGTCCAGCCATGAGCAGTTCTTC. Translation gives CASSFPLGSSHEQFF.

V is TRBV27 and J is TRBJ1-6, with no clear D. V lost 6 bases and J lost 0, with 15 bases in between. Germline V lookup: CDR1 MNHEY, CDR2 SMNVEV (reference sequence). This CDR3 contains 17 residues. Here the CDR3 DNA reads TGTGCCAGCAGCCCCGGGCCCAGGTTCTCCTATAATTCACCCCTCCACTTT. It translates to CASSPGPRFSYNSPLHF.

This clonotype has just a few counts. The J gene is TRBJ2-5, the V gene TRBV11-2; D might be TRBD2 (7 bases). Deletions cut 1 base from V and 4 bases from J, with 13 bases between. Germline values: CDR1 SGHAT, CDR2 FQNNGV. This CDR3 is 15 amino acids long. CDR3 nucleotide sequence: TGTGCCAGCAGCTTAGGGGGGGGCCGTCGAGAGACCCAGTACTTC. Its translation: CASSLGGGRRETQYF.

This clonotype has just a few counts. The V and J genes are TRBV6-5 and TRBJ1-5, with D possibly being TRBD1 (5 bases). Germline CDR1 reads MNHEY; CDR2 reads SVGAGI. The CDR3 extends over 17 amino acids. The V gene lost 0 bases and the J gene lost 6 bases, with 18 bases spanning the gap. Written as DNA, the CDR3 is TGTGCCAGCAGTTACTCGTATCTCTCTCGGGGGTTTCAGCCCCAGCATTTT. Its protein is CASSYSYLSRGFQPQHF.

This clonotype was found a few times. The V gene is TRBV6-2 or TRBV6-3, the J gene TRBJ2-7, with 8 bases aligning to TRBD1. Germline V gene sequence: CDR1 MNHEY, CDR2 SVGEGT. J gave up 5 bases and V 2 bases, and 5 bases lay outside the gene matches. The CDR3 covers 14 residues. The CDR3 region is CASSYRPDRDEQYV. The DNA for the CDR3 is TGTGCCAGCAGTTACAGGCCGGACAGGGACGAGCAGTACGTC.

V gene TRBV5-4 combines with J gene TRBJ2-2, with 7 nucleotides matching TRBD1. Germline values: CDR1 SGHNT, CDR2 YYREEE (reference sequence). There are 15 residues in the CDR3. After removal of 4 bases from V and 2 bases from J, the junction contained 5 bases not matched to a gene. DNA of the CDR3: TGTGCCAGCAGCGTCCGGGACAGAAACACCGGGGAGCTGTTTTTT. The encoded protein is CASSVRDRNTGELFF.

Concerning this clonotype itself: The junction does not match germline at one end; this may be a read error. The CDR3 protein is CASSQIGQMSNQPQHF. CDR3 nucleotides: TGTGCCAGCAGCCAAATAGGACAAATGAGCAATCAGCCCCAGCATTTT. V usage is TRBV4-1 and J usage is TRBJ1-5; the D gene is possibly TRBD1 (5 bases). The germline V gene encodes CDR1 MGHRA and CDR2 YSYEKL. The CDR3 runs 16 residues.

There are a few counts of this clonotype. This sequence joins TRBV19 and TRBJ2-2; D unclear. The CDR3 spans 14 residues. V lost 1 base to trimming and J lost 2 bases, with 5 bases between them. Germline V CDR1 and CDR2: LNHDA, SQIVND (reference sequence). Here the CDR3 DNA reads TGTGCCAGTAGTATAGGGGCCAACACCGGGGAGCTGTTTTTT. The encoded protein is CASSIGANTGELFF.

The rearrangement uses TRBV27 and TRBJ1-2; TRBD1 matches at 8 bases. The V gene end was trimmed by 6 bases and the J gene end by 3 bases; junction bases not matched to a gene: 6. The germline V gene encodes CDR1 MNHEY and CDR2 SMNVEV (reference sequence). The CDR3 has 14 amino acids. CDR3 DNA sequence: TGTGCCAGCAGCCCTTGGACAGGGCACTATGGCTACACCTTC. As protein: CASSPWTGHYGYTF.